A single sample gave rise to the 9 T cell receptor beta chains below, sequenced in a study of regulatory T cells in long-lasting Graves disease. Both iRepertoire HTBI primers and Arm-PCR of CDR3 regions were used to build the TCR beta libraries. TCRdb used MiXCR to reprocess the multiplex PCR reads, holding one entry per CDR3 protein. The sample carries roughly 350,000 distinct CDR3 sequences, around 15% recorded once. Time point noted: newly diagnosed GD, antithyroid drugs for less than 3 months. PBMC-derived RNA was used for the TCR library. These sequences were also reported in another study, on T cells in Graves' hyperthyroidism and ophthalmopathy.

The sequencing here drew on peripheral blood mononuclear cells (PBMCs), taken at new diagnosis, from a patient treated with antithyroid drugs. These TCRs come from a woman aged 18-30 years with Graves disease.

This clonotype was picked up a small number of times. V usage is TRBV6-1 and J usage is TRBJ2-7; D not resolved. V dropped 6 bases and J dropped 2 bases, with 14 bases sitting between them. The V gene's germline CDR1 is MNHNS and CDR2 SASEGT. The CDR3 has 14 residues. CDR3 in DNA: TGTGCCAGCAGAGTCCCGATTAGCACCTACGAGCAGTACTTC. This gives the protein CASRVPISTYEQYF.

The CDR3 DNA follows: TGTGCCAGCAGCGCTAGCGGGATGGACCAAGAGACCCAGTACTTC. This gives the protein CASSASGMDQETQYF. The rearrangement links TRBV2 to TRBJ2-5, with TRBD2 identical over 9 bases. Germline CDR1 is SNHLY and CDR2 is FYNNEI. The CDR3 spans 15 residues. Trimming removed 6 bases from V and 0 bases from J; junction bases left unmatched: 5.

The sample holds one count of this clonotype. This may be a read error: a much more frequent sequence differs by one nucleotide. Here the CDR3 reads CASRSVSGEQFF. Written as DNA, the CDR3 is TGCGCCAGCAGATCAGTATCCGGCGAGCAGTTCTTC. The chain couples TRBV10-1 to TRBJ2-1; D remains ambiguous. This CDR3 contains 12 residues. Germline V gives CDR1 WNHNN, CDR2 SYGVQD (reference sequence). V gave up 6 bases and J gave up 10 bases, with 13 bases separating them.

This clonotype was observed many times. This chain connects TRBV2 to TRBJ2-1; the D gene is possibly TRBD1 (7 bases). V lost 0 bases and J 10 bases, leaving 10 bases between the germline ends. The CDR3 consists of 13 residues. The germline CDR1 and CDR2 sequences are SNHLY and FYNNEI. CDR3 nucleotides: TGTGCCAGCAGTGAAGCAGGAGGGGGCGAGCAGTTCTTC. Translated, it gives CASSEAGGGEQFF.

This clonotype was seen only a few times. This chain connects TRBV20-1 to TRBJ2-7; possible D gene TRBD1, 6 bases. Germline V CDR1 and CDR2: DFQATT, SNEGSKA (reference sequence). Trimming left V 7 bases short and J 1 base short, with 14 bases between. The CDR3 consists of 13 residues. In DNA, the CDR3 is TGCAGTGAAACCATCAGGGGATCCTACGAGCAGTACTTC. It yields the protein CSETIRGSYEQYF.

Ten or more counts support this clonotype. The chain uses TRBV3-1 and TRBJ1-2; D is ambiguous. The V gene lost 0 bases and the J gene lost 0 bases, with 11 bases spanning the gap. The CDR3 is 16 amino acids. The germline V gene has CDR1 LGHDT and CDR2 YNNKEL (reference sequence). CDR3 residues: CASSQDRTVANYGYTF. CDR3 bases: TGTGCCAGCAGCCAAGACCGGACCGTAGCTAACTATGGCTACACCTTC.

This clonotype was counted only a few times. The chain is built from TRBV9 and TRBJ2-2; D ambiguous. The CDR3 spans 13 residues. V lost 0 bases and J lost 5, with 5 bases in between. Germline CDR1 and CDR2: SGDLS and YYNGEE. CDR3 sequence: CASSVVLTGELFF. For the CDR3, the DNA is TGTGCCAGCAGCGTAGTCCTTACCGGGGAGCTGTTTTTT.

The sample holds many counts of this clonotype. The rearrangement uses TRBV3-1 and TRBJ1-6, with unresolved D. V was pared by 1 base and J by 7 bases, with 8 bases between. The CDR3 runs to 14 residues. CDR1 LGHDT and CDR2 YNNKEL come from the germline V gene (reference sequence). In DNA, the CDR3 is TGTGCCAGCAGCCAAGGAACAGAAAATTCACCCCTCCACTTT. It encodes CASSQGTENSPLHF.

This clonotype has just a few counts. The rearrangement links TRBV29-1 to TRBJ2-7, with 11 bases matching TRBD1. The CDR3 runs to 13 residues. The germline V gene has CDR1 SQVTM and CDR2 ANQGSEA. The V segment lost 6 bases and the J segment 2 bases; nucleotides outside the gene matches: 3. In DNA, the CDR3 is TGCAGCGTCCGGACAGGGGGCGCCTACGAGCAGTACTTC. This translates into CSVRTGGAYEQYF.